These 8 T cell receptor beta chains were all obtained from the same sample, sequenced in a study of beta chain features in type 1 diabetes. No antigen is known for these receptors. Study-wide results and limits: Type 1 diabetes patients showed a moderate but significant shortening of TCRB CDR3s in all four CD4+ subsets.

Every bit of the isolated RNA underwent reverse transcription, so sequencing read expressed TCRB transcripts. TCRdb's copy holds only in-frame clones and misses some; the assay was immunoSEQ multiplex PCR. The data hold roughly 700,000 clones, with 13% observed a single time. Sequences were obtained from naive CD4+ T cells from blood. The receptors here all came from a man aged 18 to 35 with type 1 diabetes.

As regards this clone: This may arise from a read error, as a much more abundant clone is one base away. This chain links TRBV11-2 with TRBJ2-1; D is ambiguous. This CDR3 is 10 amino acids long. Germline values: CDR1 SGHAT, CDR2 FQNNGV. V was shortened by 3 bases and J by 6 bases, with 0 bases between the two germline ends. The chain's CDR3 is CASSFNEQFF. In DNA form, the CDR3 reads TGTGCCAGCAGCTTCAATGAGCAGTTCTTC. Variable domain in full (rest from reference TRBV11-2 and TRBJ2-1): EAGVAQSPRYKIIEKRQSVAFWCNPISGHATLYWYQQILGQGPKLLIQFQNNGVVDDSQLPKDRFSAERLKGVDSTLKIQPAKLEDSAVYLCASSFNEQFFGPGTRLTVL.

The chain has TRBV5-4 and TRBJ2-3, with TRBD1 as a possible D gene (6 bases). Per germline, CDR1 SGHNT and CDR2 YYREEE (reference sequence). CDR3 length equals 15 residues. The germline V and J ends were trimmed by 0 bases and 5 bases, with 13 bases remaining between them. CDR3 amino acids: CASSLDSGAGDTQYF. CDR3 sequence (DNA): TGTGCCAGCAGCTTGGATTCAGGGGCGGGAGATACGCAGTATTTT.

The genes are TRBV25-1 and TRBJ1-4; tentative D call: TRBD1 (6 bases). Germline CDR1 MGHDK, CDR2 SYGVNS. This CDR3 is built from 15 residues. The V and J ends lost 3 bases and 8 bases respectively, with 16 bases between them. The CDR3 loop is CASSDIQGYEEKLFF. Written as DNA, the CDR3 is TGTGCCAGCAGTGATATACAGGGATACGAAGAAAAACTGTTTTTT.

This clone was counted a few times. V and J are TRBV4-2 and TRBJ1-4, with D perhaps TRBD1 (6 bases). The CDR3 contains 15 residues. Germline values: CDR1 LGHNA, CDR2 YNFKEQ. V was clipped by 2 bases and J by 4 bases, with 11 bases between them. DNA for the CDR3: TGTGCCAGCAGCCAACCCCAGGGGTTTAATGAAAAACTGTTTTTT. Its protein product is CASSQPQGFNEKLFF.

The rearrangement links TRBV11-2 to TRBJ2-7; D call uncertain. CDR1 is SGHAT and CDR2 is FQNNGV in the germline V gene. CDR3 length equals 12 residues. V lost 5 bases, J lost 4 bases, and 9 bases lay in between. As DNA, the CDR3 is TGTGCCAGCAGCCCCCAGTGGTACGAGCAGTACTTC. Protein sequence: CASSPQWYEQYF.

This chain links TRBV15 with TRBJ1-2, with D unclear. Trimming took 3 bases from V and 3 from J, leaving 14 bases between them. This CDR3 region has 15 residues. Germline values: CDR1 LNHNV, CDR2 YYDKDF (reference sequence). This chain's CDR3 is CATSRTAPRDYGYTF. DNA for the CDR3: TGTGCCACCAGCAGGACGGCTCCCCGCGACTATGGCTACACCTTC.

This clone was detected a few times. The rearrangement joins TRBV20-1 to TRBJ2-5; D perhaps matches TRBD1 (5 bases). The germline V and J ends were trimmed by 4 bases and 5 bases, with 8 bases remaining between them. The germline gives CDR1 DFQATT, CDR2 SNEGSKA (reference sequence). This CDR3 is 11 amino acids long. The CDR3 DNA follows: TGCAGTGCTAAGGGGTTCGAGACCCAGTACTTC. Residues: CSAKGFETQYF.

Only a few counts were recorded for this clone. V gene TRBV7-9 combines with J gene TRBJ2-5; D unclear. The CDR3 length is 16 residues. The germline V and J ends were trimmed by 5 bases and 2 bases, with 18 bases remaining between them. Germline CDR1 is SEHNR and CDR2 is FQNEAQ (reference sequence). The CDR3: CASSPFTRTEQETQYF. CDR3 DNA sequence: TGTGCCAGCAGCCCGTTTACCCGAACGGAACAAGAGACCCAGTACTTC.